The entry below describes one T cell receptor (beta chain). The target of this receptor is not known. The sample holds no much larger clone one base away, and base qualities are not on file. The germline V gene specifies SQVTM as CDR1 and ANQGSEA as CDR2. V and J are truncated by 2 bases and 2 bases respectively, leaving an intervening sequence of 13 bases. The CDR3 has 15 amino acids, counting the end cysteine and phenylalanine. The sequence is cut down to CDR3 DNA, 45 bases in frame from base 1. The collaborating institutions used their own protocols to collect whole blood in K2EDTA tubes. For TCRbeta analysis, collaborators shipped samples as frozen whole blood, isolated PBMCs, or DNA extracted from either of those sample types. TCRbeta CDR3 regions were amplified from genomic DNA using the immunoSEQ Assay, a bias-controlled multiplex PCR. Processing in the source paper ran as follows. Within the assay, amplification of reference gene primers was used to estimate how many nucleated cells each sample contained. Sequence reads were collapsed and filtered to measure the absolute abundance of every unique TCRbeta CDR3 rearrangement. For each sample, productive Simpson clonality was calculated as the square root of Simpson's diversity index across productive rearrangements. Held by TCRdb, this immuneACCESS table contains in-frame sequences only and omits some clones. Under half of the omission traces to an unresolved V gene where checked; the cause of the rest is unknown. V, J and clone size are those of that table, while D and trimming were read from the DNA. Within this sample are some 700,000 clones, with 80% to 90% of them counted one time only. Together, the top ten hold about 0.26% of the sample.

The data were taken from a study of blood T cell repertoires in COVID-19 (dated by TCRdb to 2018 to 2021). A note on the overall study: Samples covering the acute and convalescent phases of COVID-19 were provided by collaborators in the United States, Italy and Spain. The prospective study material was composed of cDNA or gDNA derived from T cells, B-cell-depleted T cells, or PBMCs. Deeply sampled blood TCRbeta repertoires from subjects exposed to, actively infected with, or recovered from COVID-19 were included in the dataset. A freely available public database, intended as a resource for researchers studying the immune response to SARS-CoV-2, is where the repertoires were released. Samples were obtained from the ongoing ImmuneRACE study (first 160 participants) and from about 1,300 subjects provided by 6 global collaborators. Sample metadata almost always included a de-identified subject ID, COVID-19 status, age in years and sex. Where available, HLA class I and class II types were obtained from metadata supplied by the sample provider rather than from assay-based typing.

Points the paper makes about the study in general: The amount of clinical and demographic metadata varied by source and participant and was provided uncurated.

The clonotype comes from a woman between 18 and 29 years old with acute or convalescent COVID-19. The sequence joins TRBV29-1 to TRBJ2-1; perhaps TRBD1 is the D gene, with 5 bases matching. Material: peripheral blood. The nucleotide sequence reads TGCAGCGTTGAACATAGACAGAGACCCTACAATGAGCAGTTCTTC. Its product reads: CSVEHRQRPYNEQFF.